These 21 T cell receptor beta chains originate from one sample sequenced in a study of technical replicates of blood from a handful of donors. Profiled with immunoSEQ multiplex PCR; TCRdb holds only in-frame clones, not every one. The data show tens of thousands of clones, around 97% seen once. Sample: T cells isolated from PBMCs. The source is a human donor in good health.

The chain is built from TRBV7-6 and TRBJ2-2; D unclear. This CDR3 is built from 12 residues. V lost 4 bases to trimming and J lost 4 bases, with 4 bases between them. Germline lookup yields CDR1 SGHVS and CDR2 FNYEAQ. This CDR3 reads CASSSFTGELFF. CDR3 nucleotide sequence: TGTGCCAGCAGCTCCTTCACCGGGGAGCTGTTTTTT.

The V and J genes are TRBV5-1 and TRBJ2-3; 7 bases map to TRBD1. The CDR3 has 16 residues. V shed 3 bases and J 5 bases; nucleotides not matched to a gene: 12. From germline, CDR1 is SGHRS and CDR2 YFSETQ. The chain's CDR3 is CASSSNRGPGVDTQYF. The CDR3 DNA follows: TGCGCCAGCAGCTCTAACAGGGGTCCTGGGGTAGATACGCAGTATTTT.

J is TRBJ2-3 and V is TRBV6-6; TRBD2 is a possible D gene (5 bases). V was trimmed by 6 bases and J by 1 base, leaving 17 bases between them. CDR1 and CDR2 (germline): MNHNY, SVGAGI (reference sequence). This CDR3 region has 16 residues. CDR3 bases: TGTGCCAGCAGCCTGACACACTCGAGGGGCACAGATACGCAGTATTTT. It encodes CASSLTHSRGTDTQYF.

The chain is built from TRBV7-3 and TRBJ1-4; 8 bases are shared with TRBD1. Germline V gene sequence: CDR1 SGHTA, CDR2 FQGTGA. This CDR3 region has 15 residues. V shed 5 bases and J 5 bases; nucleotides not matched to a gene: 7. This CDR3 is CASSPEDRVNEKLFF. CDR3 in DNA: TGTGCCAGCAGCCCGGAGGACAGGGTAAATGAAAAACTGTTTTTT. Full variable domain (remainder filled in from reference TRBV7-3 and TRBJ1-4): GAGVSQTPSNKVTEKGKYVELRCDPISGHTALYWYRQSLGQGPEFLIYFQGTGAADDSGLPNDRFFAVRPEGSVSTLKIQRTERGDSAVYLCASSPEDRVNEKLFFGSGTQLSVL.

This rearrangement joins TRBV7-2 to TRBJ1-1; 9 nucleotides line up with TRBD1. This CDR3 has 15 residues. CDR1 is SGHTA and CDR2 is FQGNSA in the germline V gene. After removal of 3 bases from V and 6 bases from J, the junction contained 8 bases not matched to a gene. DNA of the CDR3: TGTGCCAGCAGCTTGGACCCGGGACAGGGCTCTGAAGCTTTCTTT. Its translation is CASSLDPGQGSEAFF. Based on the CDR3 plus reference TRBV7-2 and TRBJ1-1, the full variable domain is GAGVSQSPSNKVTEKGKDVELRCDPISGHTALYWYRQSLGQGLEFLIYFQGNSAPDKSGLPSDRFSAERTGGSVSTLTIQRTQQEDSAVYLCASSLDPGQGSEAFFGQGTRLTVV.

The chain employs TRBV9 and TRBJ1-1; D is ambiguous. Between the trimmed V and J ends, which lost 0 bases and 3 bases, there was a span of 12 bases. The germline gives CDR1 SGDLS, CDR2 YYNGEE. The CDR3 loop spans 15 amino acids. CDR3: CASSVVSPADTEAFF. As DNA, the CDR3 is TGTGCCAGCAGCGTAGTGTCTCCTGCGGACACTGAAGCTTTCTTT.

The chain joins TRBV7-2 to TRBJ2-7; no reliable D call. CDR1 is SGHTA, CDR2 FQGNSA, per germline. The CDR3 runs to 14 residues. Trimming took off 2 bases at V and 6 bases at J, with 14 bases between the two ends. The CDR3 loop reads CASSLSPYPSEQYF. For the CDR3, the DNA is TGTGCCAGCAGCTTATCCCCCTATCCGAGCGAGCAGTACTTC.

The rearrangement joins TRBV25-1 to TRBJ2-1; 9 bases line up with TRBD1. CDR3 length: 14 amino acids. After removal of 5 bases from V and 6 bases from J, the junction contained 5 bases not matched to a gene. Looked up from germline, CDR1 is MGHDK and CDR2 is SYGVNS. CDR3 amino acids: CASSLGQGSNEQFF. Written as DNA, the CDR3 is TGTGCCAGCAGTCTAGGACAGGGGAGCAATGAGCAGTTCTTC.

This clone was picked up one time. CDR3 sequence (DNA): TGCAGCGTCGAAATCGGGACAGGGAACGGCGAGCAGTACTTC. This encodes CSVEIGTGNGEQYF. The rearrangement uses TRBV29-1 and TRBJ2-7, with 9 nucleotides matching TRBD1. V trimming: 6 bases; J trimming: 6 bases; junction bases outside the gene matches: 12. Germline loops: CDR1 SQVTM, CDR2 ANQGSEA. CDR3 length: 14 amino acids.

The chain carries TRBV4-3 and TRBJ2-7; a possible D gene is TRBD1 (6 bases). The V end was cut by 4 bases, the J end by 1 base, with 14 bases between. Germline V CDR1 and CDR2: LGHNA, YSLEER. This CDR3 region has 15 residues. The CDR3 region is CASSLQGHPSYEQYF. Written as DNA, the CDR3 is TGCGCCAGCAGCCTACAGGGCCATCCTTCCTACGAGCAGTACTTC.

CDR3 bases: TGTGCCTGCCATATCCCCGGGACAGGGGCATTTAACTATGGCTACACCTTC. Translated, it gives CACHIPGTGAFNYGYTF. The V call is TRBV30, the J call TRBJ1-2, with 10 nucleotides matching TRBD1. This CDR3 comprises 17 residues. The V segment lost 6 bases and the J segment 1 base; nucleotides outside the gene matches: 14. The germline CDR1 and CDR2 sequences are GTSNPN and SVGIG (reference sequence).

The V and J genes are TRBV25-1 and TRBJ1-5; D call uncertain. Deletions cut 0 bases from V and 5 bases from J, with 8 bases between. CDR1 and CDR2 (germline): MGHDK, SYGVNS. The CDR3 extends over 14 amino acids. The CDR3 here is CASSEYGGYQPQHF. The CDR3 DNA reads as TGTGCCAGCAGTGAATATGGAGGTTATCAGCCCCAGCATTTT.

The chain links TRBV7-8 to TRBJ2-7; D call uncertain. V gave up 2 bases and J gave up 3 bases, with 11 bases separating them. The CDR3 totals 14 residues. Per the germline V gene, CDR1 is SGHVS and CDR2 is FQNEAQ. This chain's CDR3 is CASSLLSLYYEQYF. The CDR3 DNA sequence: TGTGCCAGCAGCTTACTCAGTCTTTACTACGAGCAGTACTTC.

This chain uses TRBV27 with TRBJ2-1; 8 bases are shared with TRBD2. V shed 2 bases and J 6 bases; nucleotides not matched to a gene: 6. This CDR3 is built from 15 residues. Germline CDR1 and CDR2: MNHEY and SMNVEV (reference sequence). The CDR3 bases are TGTGCCAGCAGTTTAGGCGCGGGAGGTTTCAATGAGCAGTTCTTC. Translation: CASSLGAGGFNEQFF.

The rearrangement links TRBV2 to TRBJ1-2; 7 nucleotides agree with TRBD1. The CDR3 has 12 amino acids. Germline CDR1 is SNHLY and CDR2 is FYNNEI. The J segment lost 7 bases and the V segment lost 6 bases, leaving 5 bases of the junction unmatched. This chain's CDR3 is CASRTGPAGYTF. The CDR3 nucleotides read TGTGCCAGCAGGACAGGGCCGGCTGGCTACACCTTC.

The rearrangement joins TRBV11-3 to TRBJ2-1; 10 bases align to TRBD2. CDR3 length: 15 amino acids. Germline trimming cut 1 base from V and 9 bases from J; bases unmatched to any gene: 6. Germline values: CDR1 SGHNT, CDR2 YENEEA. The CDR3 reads CASSLVLAGVSEQFF. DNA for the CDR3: TGTGCCAGCAGCTTAGTTCTAGCGGGAGTCAGTGAGCAGTTCTTC.

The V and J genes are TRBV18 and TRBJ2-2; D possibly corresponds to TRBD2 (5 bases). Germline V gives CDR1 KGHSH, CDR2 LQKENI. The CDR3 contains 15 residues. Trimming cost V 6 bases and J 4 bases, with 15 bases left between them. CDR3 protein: CASSLNGEFTGELFF. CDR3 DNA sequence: TGTGCCAGCTCCCTAAACGGGGAATTCACCGGGGAGCTGTTTTTT.

CDR3 in amino acids: CASSLNRGYEQYF. DNA of the CDR3: TGCGCCAGCAGCTTGAACAGGGGGTACGAGCAGTACTTC. This chain uses TRBV5-1 with TRBJ2-7; 8 bases match TRBD1. Trimming cost V 1 base and J 4 bases; bases outside gene matches: 1. CDR3 length equals 13 residues. From germline, CDR1 is SGHRS and CDR2 YFSETQ.

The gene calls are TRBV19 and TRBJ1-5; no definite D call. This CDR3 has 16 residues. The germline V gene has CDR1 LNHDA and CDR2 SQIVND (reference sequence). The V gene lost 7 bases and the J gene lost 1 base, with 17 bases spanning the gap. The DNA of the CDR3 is TGTGCCAGTACCACCTCCCGGGAAGGAAGCAATCAGCCCCAGCATTTT. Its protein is CASTTSREGSNQPQHF.

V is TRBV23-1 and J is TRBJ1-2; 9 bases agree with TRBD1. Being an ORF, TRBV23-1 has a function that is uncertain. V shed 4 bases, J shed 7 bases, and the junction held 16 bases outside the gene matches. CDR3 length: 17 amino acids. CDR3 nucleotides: TGCGCCAGCAGTCTGGTCCGGGACAGGGACCAAAAAGTTGGCTACACCTTC. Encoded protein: CASSLVRDRDQKVGYTF.

The CDR3 region has the DNA TGCGCCAGCAGCCGGGGGCCAGGGGAACAATACGAGCAGTACTTC. This translates into CASSRGPGEQYEQYF. The chain uses TRBV4-1 and TRBJ2-7; perhaps TRBD1 as D (6 bases). Trimming stripped 4 bases from V and 4 bases from J, with 17 bases between. Per the germline V gene, CDR1 is MGHRA and CDR2 is YSYEKL. This CDR3 comprises 15 residues.